This T cell receptor beta chain was obtained from a study of T cell responses to AZD1222 COVID-19 vaccine. Produced via immunoSEQ multiplex PCR; TCRdb's table is partial and in-frame only. The table records 150,000 to 170,000 clones, 86% of them present only once. Findings of the study overall: Just five or six AZD1222 recipients tested seropositive at baseline.

Germline V gene lookup returns CDR1 MNHNY and CDR2 SVGAGI (reference sequence). V dropped 4 bases and J dropped 8 bases, with 14 bases sitting between them. The CDR3 is 13 residues long. With respect to this clone: The antigen is unknown.

This sequence joins TRBV6-6 and TRBJ1-2; the D is unclear. This receptor was obtained from an adult in good health. Sequenced here: peripheral blood, sampled on day 0 of MenACWY control vaccination. The CDR3 coding sequence is TGTGCCAGCAGTTTGGTTACGGATAGGGGCTACACCTTC. Protein product: CASSLVTDRGYTF.